Sequencing of this T cell receptor (beta chain) was carried out in a study of blood T cell repertoires in COVID-19. On the study more broadly: COVID-19 samples, acute and convalescent, were from the United States, Italy and Spain.

TCRdb's copy holds only in-frame clones and misses some; the assay was immunoSEQ multiplex PCR. There are hundreds of thousands of clones in the sample; approximately 90% occur only once, and roughly 4% lies in the top ten. The CDR3 covers 14 residues. Germline CDR1 and CDR2: ENHRY and SYGVKD. Trimming took 4 bases from V and 6 from J; bases not matched to a gene: 7. Sample: peripheral blood. The chain carries TRBV10-3 and TRBJ1-2; 8 bases align to TRBD1. This receptor was identified in a woman in her 30s with acute or convalescent COVID-19. The CDR3 coding sequence is TGTGCCATCAGTGCCGGGACAGGAAAAAATGGCTACACCTTC. Translation: CAISAGTGKNGYTF.